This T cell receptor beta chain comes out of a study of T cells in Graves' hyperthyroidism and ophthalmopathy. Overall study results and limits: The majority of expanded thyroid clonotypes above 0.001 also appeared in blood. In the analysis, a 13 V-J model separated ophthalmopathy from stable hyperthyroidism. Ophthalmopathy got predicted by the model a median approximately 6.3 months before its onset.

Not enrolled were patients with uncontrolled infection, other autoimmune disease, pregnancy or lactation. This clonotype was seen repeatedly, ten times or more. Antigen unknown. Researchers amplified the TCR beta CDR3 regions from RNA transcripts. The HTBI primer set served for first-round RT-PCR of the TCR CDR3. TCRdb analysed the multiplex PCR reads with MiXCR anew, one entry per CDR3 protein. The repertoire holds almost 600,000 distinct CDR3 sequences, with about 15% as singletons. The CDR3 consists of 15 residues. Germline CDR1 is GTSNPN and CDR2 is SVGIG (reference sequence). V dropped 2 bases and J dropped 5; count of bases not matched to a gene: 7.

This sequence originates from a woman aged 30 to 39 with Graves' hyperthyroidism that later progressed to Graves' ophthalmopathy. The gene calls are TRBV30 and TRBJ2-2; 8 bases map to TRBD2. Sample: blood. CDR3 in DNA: TGTGCCTGGAGTAAACGGGAGGGCCGGACCGGGGAGCTGTTTTTT. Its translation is CAWSKREGRTGELFF. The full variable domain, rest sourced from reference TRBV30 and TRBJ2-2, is SQTIHQWPATLVQPVGSPLSLECTVEGTSNPNLYWYRQAAGRGLQLLFYSVGIGQISSEVPQNLSASRPQDRQFILSSKKLLLSDSGFYLCAWSKREGRTGELFFGEGSRLTVL.